The next 20 T cell receptor beta chains were all read from a single sample in a study of T cells in localized non-small cell lung cancer. Assay: immunoSEQ multiplex PCR; the TCRdb copy retains only in-frame clones and omits some. In the table there are tens of thousands of clones, approximately 90% of which are singletons. Specimen: peripheral blood mononuclear cells, collected before any cancer treatment. The receptors were sampled from a female donor over 55 with stage II lung adenocarcinoma.

The V call is TRBV11-2, the J call TRBJ1-1; D not certain. V was clipped by 4 bases and J by 1 base, with 19 bases between them. This CDR3 has 17 amino acids. Per germline, CDR1 SGHAT and CDR2 FQNNGV. CDR3 sequence reads: CASSSPVRQAPNTEAFF. The CDR3 DNA reads TGTGCCAGCAGCTCTCCGGTTCGGCAGGCGCCGAACACTGAAGCTTTCTTT.

V usage is TRBV19 and J usage is TRBJ2-1; either TRBD1 or TRBD2 may supply D (5 bases each). Trimming shortened V by 6 bases and J by 2 bases, and 14 bases separated the two germline ends. CDR3 length equals 15 residues. From germline, CDR1 is LNHDA and CDR2 SQIVND (reference sequence). The CDR3 bases are TGTGCCAGTAGCCGCAGGGACCCACCCTACAATGAGCAGTTCTTC. It is translated as CASSRRDPPYNEQFF.

The V gene is TRBV29-1, the J gene TRBJ1-1, with D possibly TRBD1 on 6 matching bases. The V end lost 0 bases, the J end lost 5 bases, and 13 bases lay between the germline ends. The CDR3 runs 14 residues. The germline V gene encodes CDR1 SQVTM and CDR2 ANQGSEA. CDR3 residues: CSVEDRGAKTEAFF. DNA of the CDR3: TGCAGCGTTGAAGATAGGGGGGCAAAGACTGAAGCTTTCTTT.

This clone was seen once. V is TRBV13 and J is TRBJ2-7, with no clear D. CDR3 length: 15 amino acids. Germline lookup yields CDR1 PRHDT and CDR2 FYEKMQ (reference sequence). Trimming pared 5 bases from V and 3 bases from J, leaving 17 bases between. The CDR3 sequence is CASSPRTVGFYEQYF. The CDR3 DNA reads as TGTGCCAGCAGCCCGAGGACCGTCGGGTTCTACGAGCAGTACTTC.

This clone appeared a single time. V gene TRBV6-1 combines with J gene TRBJ1-2, with 9 nucleotides matching TRBD1. The J segment lost 3 bases and the V segment lost 2 bases, leaving 4 bases of the junction unmatched. CDR1 MNHNS and CDR2 SASEGT come from the germline V gene. The CDR3 consists of 15 residues. The CDR3 here is CASSEIDRGDYGYTF. The CDR3 nucleotides are TGTGCCAGCAGTGAAATAGACAGGGGGGACTATGGCTACACCTTC.

The chain combines TRBV4-2 with TRBJ2-2; no reliable D call. Trimming removed 0 bases from V and 0 bases from J, with 5 bases in between. Germline CDR1 is LGHNA and CDR2 is YNFKEQ. CDR3 size: 15 residues. This CDR3 reads CASSQERSNTGELFF. The CDR3 DNA reads as TGTGCCAGCAGCCAAGAGCGGTCGAACACCGGGGAGCTGTTTTTT.

The chain combines TRBV13 with TRBJ1-3; perhaps TRBD1 as D (5 bases). The CDR3 covers 15 residues. V lost 1 base, J lost 3 bases, and 10 bases lay in between. CDR1 is PRHDT, CDR2 FYEKMQ, per germline (reference sequence). CDR3 in DNA: TGTGCCAGCAGCTTAGAGGCAGGGCGTGGAAACACCATATATTTT. Its translation: CASSLEAGRGNTIYF. Together with reference TRBV13 and TRBJ1-3, the CDR3 gives the full variable domain: AAGVIQSPRHLIKEKRETATLKCYPIPRHDTVYWYQQGPGQDPQFLISFYEKMQSDKGSIPDRFSAQQFSDYHSELNMSSLELGDSALYFCASSLEAGRGNTIYFGEGSWLTVV.

The V gene is TRBV27, the J gene TRBJ2-7, with D possibly being TRBD1 (6 bases). The CDR3 loop spans 17 amino acids. CDR1 and CDR2 from the germline V gene are MNHEY and SMNVEV (reference sequence). V lost 1 base, J lost 5 bases, and 21 bases lay in between. The CDR3 region is CASSLYFEGENVDEQYF. CDR3 DNA: TGTGCCAGCAGTTTATATTTCGAGGGGGAGAACGTCGACGAGCAGTACTTC.

V is TRBV12-2 and J is TRBJ2-7. TRBV12-2 is assigned pseudogene status. The CDR3 length is 13 residues. The CDR3 coding sequence is TGTGCAAGTCGCCCACCCCTGAAAGGGGAGCAGTACTTC. Translating gives CASRPPLKGEQYF.

The chain has TRBV5-4 and TRBJ1-1; D is undetermined. The germline gives CDR1 SGHNT, CDR2 YYREEE (reference sequence). V was trimmed by 4 bases and J by 1 base, leaving 8 bases between them. The CDR3 length is 13 residues. The CDR3 DNA sequence: TGTGCCAGCAGCAGCATGCAGAACACTGAAGCTTTCTTT. The encoded protein is CASSSMQNTEAFF. Full variable domain (remainder filled in from reference TRBV5-4 and TRBJ1-1): ETGVTQSPTHLIKTRGQQVTLRCSSQSGHNTVSWYQQALGQGPQFIFQYYREEENGRGNFPPRFSGLQFPNYSSELNVNALELDDSALYLCASSSMQNTEAFFGQGTRLTVV.

The CDR3 loop is CASTPGLLGSYNEQFF. CDR3 nucleotide sequence: TGTGCCAGCACCCCGGGACTACTTGGGTCCTACAATGAGCAGTTCTTC. The V gene is TRBV5-5, the J gene TRBJ2-1, with 7 positions matching TRBD2. V shed 6 bases, J shed 1 base, and the junction held 10 bases outside the gene matches. The CDR3 spans 16 residues. Germline V CDR1 and CDR2: SGHKS, YYEKEE (reference sequence).

This chain links TRBV9 with TRBJ2-5; D is unresolved. The CDR3 totals 14 residues. Trimming stripped 1 base from V and 5 bases from J, with 12 bases between. Germline loops: CDR1 SGDLS, CDR2 YYNGEE. This CDR3 is CASSVTAAHETQYF. The CDR3 region has the DNA TGTGCCAGCAGCGTAACAGCCGCCCACGAGACCCAGTACTTC. Full variable domain (missing parts from reference TRBV9 and TRBJ2-5): DSGVTQTPKHLITATGQRVTLRCSPRSGDLSVYWYQQSLDQGLQFLIQYYNGEERAKGNILERFSAQQFPDLHSELNLSSLELGDSALYFCASSVTAAHETQYFGPGTRLLVL.

The chain employs TRBV5-4 and TRBJ1-5; 9 bases agree with TRBD1. Per the germline V gene, CDR1 is SGHNT and CDR2 is YYREEE (reference sequence). The trim removed 2 bases at V and 4 bases at J, leaving 7 bases unmatched. The CDR3 is made up of 16 amino acids. The CDR3 loop reads CASSFTGQGWNQPQHF. Here the CDR3 DNA reads TGTGCCAGCAGCTTTACGGGACAGGGTTGGAATCAGCCCCAGCATTTT. Looking up the rest from reference TRBV5-4 and TRBJ1-5 gives the full variable domain: ETGVTQSPTHLIKTRGQQVTLRCSSQSGHNTVSWYQQALGQGPQFIFQYYREEENGRGNFPPRFSGLQFPNYSSELNVNALELDDSALYLCASSFTGQGWNQPQHFGDGTRLSIL.

The V call is TRBV25-1, the J call TRBJ2-7; D is undetermined. The length of the CDR3 is 14 residues. V lost 4 bases, J lost 2 bases, and 12 bases lay in between. The germline CDR1 and CDR2 sequences are MGHDK and SYGVNS. CDR3 protein: CASSARVSPYEQYF. Here the CDR3 DNA reads TGTGCCAGCAGTGCTCGGGTTTCCCCCTACGAGCAGTACTTC.

The rearrangement joins TRBV5-6 to TRBJ2-1; perhaps D is TRBD1 or TRBD2 (5 bases each). CDR3 length: 12 residues. Trimming took off 0 bases at V and 9 bases at J, with 7 bases between the two ends. The germline CDR1 and CDR2 sequences are SGHDT and YYEEEE. CDR3 DNA: TGTGCCAGCAGCTTGGGGGGGATTGAGCAGTTCTTC. Amino acid sequence: CASSLGGIEQFF.

The chain employs TRBV16 and TRBJ2-1; tentatively, D is TRBD1 (5 bases). Trimming removed 4 bases from V and 0 bases from J, with 22 bases in between. This CDR3 comprises 19 residues. Germline V CDR1 and CDR2: KGHSY, FQNENV. The CDR3 protein is CASSPTPLIGVSSYNEQFF. CDR3 coding DNA: TGTGCCAGCAGCCCTACCCCCCTTATAGGGGTAAGCTCCTACAATGAGCAGTTCTTC.

The gene calls are TRBV6-1 and TRBJ1-3; 9 bases fit TRBD1. The CDR3 consists of 14 residues. Germline lookup yields CDR1 MNHNS and CDR2 SASEGT. V dropped 6 bases and J dropped 4; count of bases not matched to a gene: 4. This CDR3 reads CASSRTGVGNTIYF. CDR3 DNA sequence: TGTGCCAGCAGCCGGACAGGGGTCGGAAACACCATATATTTT.

V gene TRBV6-7 combines with J gene TRBJ2-7; D is uncertain. TRBV6-7 counts as an open reading frame of uncertain function. There are 13 residues in the CDR3. V lost 2 bases and J 2 bases, leaving 7 bases between the germline ends. CDR3 sequence reads: CASSYPQAYEQYF. The CDR3 DNA reads as TGTGCCAGCAGTTACCCGCAGGCCTACGAGCAGTACTTC.

This chain uses TRBV27 with TRBJ2-2; the D call may be TRBD1 or TRBD2 (5 bases each). The CDR3 loop spans 15 amino acids. V was trimmed by 5 bases and J by 2 bases, leaving 12 bases between them. CDR1 and CDR2 from the germline V gene are MNHEY and SMNVEV (reference sequence). This CDR3 is CASSLWDPNTGELFF. CDR3 sequence (DNA): TGTGCCAGCAGTCTTTGGGACCCTAACACCGGGGAGCTGTTTTTT.

The CDR3 sequence is CASSSDPYSGNTIYF. CDR3 nucleotides: TGCGCCAGCAGCTCGGACCCTTACTCTGGAAACACCATATATTTT. V and J are TRBV5-1 and TRBJ1-3; D uncertain. Germline CDR1 and CDR2: SGHRS and YFSETQ. V lost 3 bases, J lost 0 bases, and 10 bases lay in between. CDR3 size: 15 residues.